This T cell receptor beta chain came from a study of cytomegalovirus exposure and HLA in healthy donors. Study results and caveats: Beyond CMV serostatus, there was no information to go on about immune exposure. Accurate prediction of HLA-A and HLA-B alleles (for most subjects) was reportedly achieved from TCR beta sequences.

Trimming stripped 7 bases from V and 3 bases from J, with 16 bases between. CDR3 length equals 14 residues. Per the germline V gene, CDR1 is LNHDA and CDR2 is SQIVND (reference sequence). In this sample, this clone turned up once. Antigen: not known. The primer mix had 60 Vbeta and 13 Jbeta primers. How the authors handled the data: About 11 million of about 88 million unique TCR beta chains were shared, per a later count. Repertoires were generated with immunoSEQ multiplex PCR, while TCRdb's copy carries only in-frame clones and drops some. The DNA was the basis for D and trimming; V, J and clone size are from that table. The sample has fewer than 250,000 clones, roughly 80% seen once.

J is TRBJ2-7 and V is TRBV19; tentatively, D is TRBD2 (6 bases). The receptor comes from a man aged 35 to 55 in good health and CMV-seronegative. The sequenced sample was PBMCs. Here the CDR3 reads CASTDGGSNYEQYF. CDR3 DNA: TGTGCCAGTACTGACGGGGGATCGAACTACGAGCAGTACTTC.